This T cell receptor (beta chain) was recorded in a study of OX40 agonist ivuxolimab in advanced cancers. Findings and caveats of the study: Normalized expansion of T-cell clones was also low for some nonresponders.

Libraries were prepared by immunoSEQ multiplex PCR; TCRdb keeps only in-frame clonotypes and omits some of them. The data show some 70,000 clones, about 91% seen once. V lost 4 bases and J lost 9, with 8 bases in between. Germline CDR1 SGHTS, CDR2 YDEGEE. The CDR3 covers 11 residues. Notes on this clone: Its antigen is not identified.

The chain has TRBV5-8 and TRBJ1-5; D unresolved. The sample in question was CD4+ or CD8+ T cells sorted from blood, obtained in a trial of the OX40 agonist ivuxolimab. The sequence derives from an adult with an advanced solid tumor such as melanoma, head and neck, liver or kidney cancer. CDR3 DNA sequence: TGTGCCAGCAGCGCCCTCGGGCCCCAGCATTTT. The encoded protein is CASSALGPQHF.